The 13 T cell receptor beta chains presented below share a single source sample, sequenced in a study of blood T cell repertoires in COVID-19. The assay was immunoSEQ multiplex PCR, and TCRdb's table has in-frame clones only and misses some. This table holds approximately 320,000 clones, almost 85% found once. Sequencing input: peripheral blood. The receptor set was obtained from a human donor in a cohort sampled during active COVID-19.

The chain recombines TRBV4-1 with TRBJ2-5, with 16 bases that match TRBD2. Germline V gene data show CDR1 as MGHRA and CDR2 as YSYEKL. This CDR3 contains 18 residues. J gave up 3 bases and V 5 bases, and 9 bases lay outside the gene matches. The DNA for the CDR3 is TGCGCCAGCAGCGGTGGGACTAGCGGGGGGGCGAAAGAAGAGACCCAGTACTTC. This translates into CASSGGTSGGAKEETQYF.

This clone is a singleton in its sample. The chain recombines TRBV9 with TRBJ2-1; D not certain. The CDR3 extends over 15 amino acids. Germline V gives CDR1 SGDLS, CDR2 YYNGEE. The V end was cut by 4 bases, the J end by 4 bases, with 15 bases between. CDR3 protein: CASSPTGSSYNEQFF. CDR3 in DNA: TGTGCCAGCAGCCCCACGGGTAGCAGTTACAATGAGCAGTTCTTC. Variable domain in full (rest from reference TRBV9 and TRBJ2-1): DSGVTQTPKHLITATGQRVTLRCSPRSGDLSVYWYQQSLDQGLQFLIQYYNGEERAKGNILERFSAQQFPDLHSELNLSSLELGDSALYFCASSPTGSSYNEQFFGPGTRLTVL.

V and J are TRBV25-1 and TRBJ2-3; D might be TRBD1 (6 bases). Trimming removed 4 bases at V and 1 base at J, with 15 bases between. This CDR3 is built from 16 residues. Germline V lookup: CDR1 MGHDK, CDR2 SYGVNS. The CDR3 coding sequence is TGTGCCAGCAGTGCCATAGGGGACAACGGCACAGATACGCAGTATTTT. Translated: CASSAIGDNGTDTQYF.

V gene TRBV4-1 combines with J gene TRBJ1-6, with a tentative D call TRBD1 (5 bases). The V and J ends lost 4 bases and 11 bases respectively, with 24 bases between them. This CDR3 spans 17 amino acids. Germline CDR1 is MGHRA and CDR2 is YSYEKL. This chain's CDR3 is CASSPSTTWGEVTPLHF. The CDR3 DNA reads as TGCGCCAGCAGCCCATCAACAACCTGGGGCGAGGTAACACCCCTCCACTTT.

The chain couples TRBV7-2 to TRBJ2-1, with TRBD2 matching 10 bases. The CDR3 loop spans 15 amino acids. V was pared by 5 bases and J by 4 bases, with 5 bases of the junction left unmatched. Germline CDR1 and CDR2: SGHTA and FQGNSA. The CDR3 spells CASSKSGGEYNEQFF. Here the CDR3 DNA reads TGTGCCAGCAGCAAAAGCGGGGGGGAGTACAATGAGCAGTTCTTC.

The V gene is TRBV7-9, the J gene TRBJ2-7, with D unclear. The CDR3 has 14 residues. The V gene's germline CDR1 is SEHNR and CDR2 FQNEAQ (reference sequence). Trimming left V 3 bases short and J 1 base short, with 10 bases between. CDR3 loop: CASSFNKNSYEQYF. CDR3 coding DNA: TGTGCCAGCAGCTTTAATAAAAATTCCTACGAGCAGTACTTC.

This chain connects TRBV19 to TRBJ2-4; 9 bases align to TRBD2. The length of the CDR3 is 18 residues. CDR1 and CDR2 from the germline V gene are LNHDA and SQIVND (reference sequence). V shed 3 bases and J 2 bases; nucleotides not matched to a gene: 11. CDR3 in DNA: TGTGCCAGTAGTATGTCTAGCGGGGTGATTTATTCCAAAAACATTCAGTACTTC. Its protein is CASSMSSGVIYSKNIQYF.

CDR3 loop: CASSQDYRSNQPQHF. CDR3 sequence (DNA): TGTGCCAGCAGCCAAGATTACCGGAGCAATCAGCCCCAGCATTTT. The V and J genes are TRBV4-2 and TRBJ1-5; D not resolved. Trimming shortened V by 0 bases and J by 1 base, and 7 bases separated the two germline ends. Germline lookup yields CDR1 LGHNA and CDR2 YNFKEQ. This CDR3 is built from 15 residues.

The V gene is TRBV24-1, the J gene TRBJ1-2; D ambiguous. Trimming pared 3 bases from V and 0 bases from J, leaving 7 bases between. The CDR3 loop spans 14 amino acids. The germline V gene has CDR1 KGHDR and CDR2 SFDVKD. In nucleotides, the CDR3 is TGTGCCACCAGTGATGGAGGTCCTAACTATGGCTACACCTTC. This codes for CATSDGGPNYGYTF.

By share of the sample, this clone is medium-sized. The V gene is TRBV12-3 or TRBV12-4, the J gene TRBJ2-2, with unresolved D. This CDR3 comprises 12 residues. The V end lost 7 bases, the J end lost 7 bases, and 10 bases lay between the germline ends. The CDR3 is CASTPERGELFF. CDR3 in DNA: TGTGCCAGCACTCCCGAGCGCGGGGAGCTGTTTTTT.

This rearrangement joins TRBV6-5 to TRBJ1-1, with D uncertain. This CDR3 comprises 15 residues. Deletions cut 0 bases from V and 2 bases from J, with 10 bases between. Per germline, CDR1 MNHEY and CDR2 SVGAGI. CDR3 amino acids: CASSYSRRSNTEAFF. The CDR3, as DNA: TGTGCCAGCAGTTACTCGAGGCGGTCAAACACTGAAGCTTTCTTT.

J is TRBJ2-3 and V is TRBV6-1; TRBD2 agrees at 12 bases. Germline CDR1 is MNHNS and CDR2 is SASEGT. V lost 5 bases and J lost 2; bases outside the gene matches: 5. The CDR3 has 16 amino acids. The CDR3 DNA follows: TGTGCCAGCAGTAAAGGGACTAGCGGGTACACAGATACGCAGTATTTT. Protein: CASSKGTSGYTDTQYF.

The chain combines TRBV6-5 with TRBJ2-3; 10 nucleotides line up with TRBD2. The V segment lost 9 bases and the J segment 6 bases; nucleotides outside the gene matches: 9. Per the germline V gene, CDR1 is MNHEY and CDR2 is SVGAGI. This CDR3 spans 14 amino acids. For the CDR3, the DNA is TGTGCCAGTTCTTCCGGGACTAGCGAGGATACGCAGTATTTT. Protein sequence: CASSSGTSEDTQYF.